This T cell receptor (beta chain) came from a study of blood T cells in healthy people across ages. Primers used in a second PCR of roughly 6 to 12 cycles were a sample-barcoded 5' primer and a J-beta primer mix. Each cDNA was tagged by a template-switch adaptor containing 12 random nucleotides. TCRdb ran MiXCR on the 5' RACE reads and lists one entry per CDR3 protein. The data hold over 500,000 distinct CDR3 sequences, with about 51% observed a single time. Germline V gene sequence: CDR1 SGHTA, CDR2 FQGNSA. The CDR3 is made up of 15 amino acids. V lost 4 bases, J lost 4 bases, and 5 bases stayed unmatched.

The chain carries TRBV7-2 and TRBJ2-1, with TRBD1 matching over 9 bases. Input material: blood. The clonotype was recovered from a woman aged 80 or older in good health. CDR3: CASSSLGQGYNEQFF. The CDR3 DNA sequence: TGTGCCAGCAGCTCCCTGGGACAGGGTTACAATGAGCAGTTCTTC.